This TCR beta chain was found in a study of control samples from healthy donors and cancer patients. This clone was recorded at least ten times. Repertoires were generated with immunoSEQ multiplex PCR, while TCRdb's copy carries only in-frame clones and drops some. The sample lists 99,000 or so clones; about four fifths were seen once. V shed 3 bases, J shed 6 bases, and the junction held 15 bases outside the gene matches. CDR1 is SGHKS and CDR2 is YYEKEE in the germline V gene (reference sequence). This CDR3 contains 18 residues. Sequencing was carried out using blood. The V and J genes are TRBV5-5 and TRBJ2-2; TRBD1 agrees at 9 bases. The origin of this receptor is a woman aged 45-60 years in good health. The CDR3 nucleotides are TGTGCCAGCAGCTCAGTAATCCGGGACAGGGTTACCGCCGGGGAGCTGTTTTTT. Translation: CASSSVIRDRVTAGELFF.